This TCR beta chain is from a study of cytomegalovirus exposure and HLA in healthy donors. Study results and limitations: As a later analysis revealed, most CMV-associated TCR beta chains appeared HLA-restricted.

Points on this clone: No antigen is known for it.

The PCR made use of 60 Vbeta and 13 Jbeta primers. Using immunoSEQ multiplex PCR, the repertoire was profiled, and TCRdb retains in-frame clones only, with some absent. This sample's table has 150,000 to 200,000 clones. CDR1 and CDR2 (germline): LNHDA, SQIVND (reference sequence). V was cut by 2 bases and J by 0 bases, with 11 bases left in between. This CDR3 has 16 residues. The specimen was PBMCs. The chain joins TRBV19 to TRBJ2-4; a possible D gene is TRBD1 (5 bases). This sequence originates from a man aged 30-40 years in good health and CMV-seronegative. The CDR3: CASSISRQLAKNIQYF. CDR3 coding DNA: TGTGCCAGTAGTATATCTAGACAGCTAGCCAAAAACATTCAGTACTTC.